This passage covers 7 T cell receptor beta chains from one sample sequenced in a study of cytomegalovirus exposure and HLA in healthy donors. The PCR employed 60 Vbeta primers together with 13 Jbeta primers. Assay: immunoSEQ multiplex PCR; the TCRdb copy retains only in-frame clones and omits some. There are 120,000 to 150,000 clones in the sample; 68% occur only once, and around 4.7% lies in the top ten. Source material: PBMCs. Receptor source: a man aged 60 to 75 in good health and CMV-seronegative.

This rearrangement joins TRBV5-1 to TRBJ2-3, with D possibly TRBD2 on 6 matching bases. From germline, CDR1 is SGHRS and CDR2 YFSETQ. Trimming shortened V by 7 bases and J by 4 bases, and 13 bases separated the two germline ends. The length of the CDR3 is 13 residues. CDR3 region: CASAGMGPDTQYF. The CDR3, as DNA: TGCGCCAGCGCGGGAATGGGTCCAGATACGCAGTATTTT.

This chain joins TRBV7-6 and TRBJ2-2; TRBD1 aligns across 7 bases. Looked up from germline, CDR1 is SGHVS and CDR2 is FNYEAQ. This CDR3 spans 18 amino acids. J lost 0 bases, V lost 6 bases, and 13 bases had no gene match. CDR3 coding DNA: TGTGCCAGCAGTCAAACGGGACAGTTTGCCGCGAACACCGGGGAGCTGTTTTTT. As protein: CASSQTGQFAANTGELFF.

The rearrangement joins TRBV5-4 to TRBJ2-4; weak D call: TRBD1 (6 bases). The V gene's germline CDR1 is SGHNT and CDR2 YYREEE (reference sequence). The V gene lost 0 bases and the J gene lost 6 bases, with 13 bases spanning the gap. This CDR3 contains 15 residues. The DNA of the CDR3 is TGTGCCAGCAGCTTGGGGGGGCAGGGAGCAAACATTCAGTACTTC. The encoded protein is CASSLGGQGANIQYF.

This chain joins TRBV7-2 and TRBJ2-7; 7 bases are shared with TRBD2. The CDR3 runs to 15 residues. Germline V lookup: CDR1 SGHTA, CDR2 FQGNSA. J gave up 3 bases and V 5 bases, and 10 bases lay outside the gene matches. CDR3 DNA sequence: TGTGCCAGCAGCCCCGAGGTAGGGAGGGGCTACGAGCAGTACTTC. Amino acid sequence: CASSPEVGRGYEQYF.

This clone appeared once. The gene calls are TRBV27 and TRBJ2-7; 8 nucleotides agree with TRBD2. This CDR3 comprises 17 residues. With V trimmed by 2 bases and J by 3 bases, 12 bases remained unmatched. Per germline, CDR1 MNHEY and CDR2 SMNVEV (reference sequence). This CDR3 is CASSLKVWAAGVYEQYF. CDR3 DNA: TGTGCCAGCAGTTTAAAAGTATGGGCAGCGGGAGTCTACGAGCAGTACTTC.

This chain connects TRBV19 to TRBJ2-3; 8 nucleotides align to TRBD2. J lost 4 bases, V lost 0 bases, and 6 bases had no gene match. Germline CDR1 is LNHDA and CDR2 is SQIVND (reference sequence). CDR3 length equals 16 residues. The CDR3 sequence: CASSIETGGPSDTQYF. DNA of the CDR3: TGTGCCAGTAGTATAGAAACGGGAGGGCCTTCAGATACGCAGTATTTT.

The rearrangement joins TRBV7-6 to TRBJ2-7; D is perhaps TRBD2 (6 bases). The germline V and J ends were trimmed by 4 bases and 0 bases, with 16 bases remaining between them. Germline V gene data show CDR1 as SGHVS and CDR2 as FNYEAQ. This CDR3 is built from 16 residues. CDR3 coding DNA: TGTGCCAGCAGCTACACGCGGGGCCTGGGCTCCTACGAGCAGTACTTC. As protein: CASSYTRGLGSYEQYF.